This T cell receptor (beta chain) was recorded in a study of blood T cell repertoires in COVID-19. Trimming removed 2 bases from V and 5 bases from J, with 9 bases in between. Per germline, CDR1 MGHRA and CDR2 YSYEKL. The CDR3 consists of 13 residues. Assay: immunoSEQ multiplex PCR; the TCRdb copy retains only in-frame clones and omits some. Of around 130,000 clones listed, approximately 78% are singletons. Sequenced: peripheral blood. This chain links TRBV4-1 with TRBJ1-1, with D possibly being TRBD1 (5 bases). The origin of this receptor is a woman older than 75 with acute or convalescent COVID-19. The chain's CDR3 is CASSQSGRTEAFF. The CDR3 DNA reads TGCGCCAGCAGCCAATCAGGGCGGACTGAAGCTTTCTTT.